These 15 T cell receptor beta chains were all obtained from the same sample, sequenced in a study of blood T cell repertoires in COVID-19. Only in-frame clones appear in the TCRdb table, and some are missing; sequencing was by immunoSEQ multiplex PCR. The data hold some 95,000 clones, with 70% to 90% observed a single time. The sample consisted of peripheral blood. The receptors come from a man aged 65 to 85 with acute or convalescent COVID-19.

This chain links TRBV25-1 with TRBJ1-5, with a weak D call TRBD1 (5 bases). V lost 1 base and J 0 bases, leaving 10 bases between the germline ends. Germline-derived CDR1 and CDR2 are MGHDK and SYGVNS. The CDR3 consists of 16 residues. The CDR3 loop reads CASSESGGTSNQPQHF. The CDR3 DNA is TGTGCCAGCAGTGAATCGGGGGGGACTAGCAATCAGCCCCAGCATTTT.

This chain joins TRBV28 and TRBJ2-7; perhaps TRBD1 as D (5 bases). The CDR3 contains 14 residues. Looked up from germline, CDR1 is MDHEN and CDR2 is SYDVKM. V lost 2 bases and J 6 bases, leaving 14 bases between the germline ends. The CDR3 region has the DNA TGTGCCAGCAGTTTACAGGGCCCCTTGGGCGAGCAGTACGTC. Protein product: CASSLQGPLGEQYV.

The rearrangement links TRBV6-1 to TRBJ1-1; D is ambiguous. V dropped 3 bases and J dropped 2 bases, with 7 bases sitting between them. This CDR3 comprises 13 residues. CDR1 and CDR2 from the germline V gene are MNHNS and SASEGT. The CDR3 is CASSDGPNTEAFF. The CDR3 coding sequence is TGTGCCAGCAGTGATGGGCCTAACACTGAAGCTTTCTTT.

V gene TRBV7-2 combines with J gene TRBJ2-5; 8 bases match TRBD1. Germline trimming cut 4 bases from V and 6 bases from J; bases unmatched to any gene: 7. The CDR3 length is 14 residues. Germline CDR1 and CDR2: SGHTA and FQGNSA. CDR3 protein: CASSSETGVQTQYF. The CDR3 region has the DNA TGTGCCAGCAGCTCTGAGACAGGGGTTCAGACCCAGTACTTC.

The V gene is TRBV11-2, the J gene TRBJ1-3; the D gene is possibly TRBD1 (6 bases). Germline CDR1 and CDR2: SGHAT and FQNNGV. The ends were cut back, 5 bases at V and 2 bases at J, with 16 bases in the middle. CDR3 length: 16 residues. The CDR3 nucleotides are TGTGCCAGCAGCCCCATCCGGGGGGCGGCTGGAAACACCATATATTTT. It specifies CASSPIRGAAGNTIYF.

V usage is TRBV20-1 and J usage is TRBJ2-5, with 8 bases lining up with TRBD1. The J segment lost 2 bases and the V segment lost 7 bases, leaving 9 bases of the junction unmatched. This CDR3 is built from 14 residues. CDR1 is DFQATT and CDR2 is SNEGSKA in the germline V gene (reference sequence). Here the CDR3 DNA reads TGCAGTGGTAGTAAGAGGACAGGGCAAGAGACCCAGTACTTC. Translation: CSGSKRTGQETQYF.

The chain uses TRBV29-1 and TRBJ1-2, with TRBD1 identical over 7 bases. V dropped 5 bases and J dropped 6; count of bases not matched to a gene: 3. The CDR3 length is 11 residues. Germline CDR1 is SQVTM and CDR2 is ANQGSEA. CDR3 protein: CSVQQGDGYTF. CDR3 nucleotides: TGCAGCGTTCAGCAGGGGGATGGCTACACCTTC.

The chain links TRBV7-2 to TRBJ2-1, with D tentatively TRBD1 (5 bases). CDR1 SGHTA and CDR2 FQGNSA come from the germline V gene. The CDR3 has 12 amino acids. With 4 bases removed from V and 13 bases from J, the gap between germline ends came to 14 bases. In nucleotides, the CDR3 is TGTGCCAGCAGCTCGCTCTCTTGGACACAGTTCTTC. Its translation: CASSSLSWTQFF.

The J gene is TRBJ1-2, the V gene TRBV24-1, with unresolved D. Germline CDR1 KGHDR, CDR2 SFDVKD. Trimming cost V 3 bases and J 4 bases, with 11 bases left between them. CDR3 length: 14 residues. The CDR3 bases are TGTGCCACCAGTGATCCCCCAGGTGGCTATGGCTACACCTTC. This encodes CATSDPPGGYGYTF.

The J gene is TRBJ2-3, the V gene TRBV28; a possible D gene is TRBD2 (7 bases). Germline V gene lookup returns CDR1 MDHEN and CDR2 SYDVKM. V gave up 3 bases and J gave up 1 base, with 20 bases separating them. This CDR3 spans 18 amino acids. CDR3 protein: CASSFRRGGGGRTDTQYF. CDR3 coding DNA: TGTGCCAGCAGTTTTAGGAGGGGTGGCGGGGGCCGCACAGATACGCAGTATTTT.

The chain carries TRBV11-3 and TRBJ2-1, with a weak D call TRBD2 (6 bases). Deletions cut 1 base from V and 2 bases from J, with 12 bases between. The CDR3 is 16 residues long. CDR1 and CDR2 (germline): SGHNT, YENEEA. The CDR3 loop reads CASSLVAGGAYNEQFF. The CDR3 DNA sequence: TGTGCCAGCAGCTTAGTCGCCGGGGGAGCCTACAATGAGCAGTTCTTC.

The chain uses TRBV7-2 and TRBJ2-1; a weak D match, TRBD1 (5 bases). The V end lost 1 base, the J end lost 7 bases, and 17 bases lay between the germline ends. The CDR3 is 16 residues long. Germline V gene sequence: CDR1 SGHTA, CDR2 FQGNSA. CDR3 amino acids: CASSLGVGALGNEQFF. CDR3 DNA: TGTGCCAGCAGCTTAGGAGTAGGGGCGTTGGGGAATGAGCAGTTCTTC.

The gene calls are TRBV27 and TRBJ1-1; D is unclear. The CDR3 runs 17 residues. Trimming removed 3 bases at V and 0 bases at J, with 17 bases between. CDR1 and CDR2 (germline): MNHEY, SMNVEV (reference sequence). CDR3 amino acids: CASSLAFHPSLNTEAFF. The CDR3, as DNA: TGTGCCAGCAGTTTGGCCTTTCACCCTTCCTTGAACACTGAAGCTTTCTTT.

This chain links TRBV6-5 with TRBJ2-5, with 8 bases that match TRBD2. Germline trimming cut 3 bases from V and 2 bases from J; bases unmatched to any gene: 5. Germline CDR1 and CDR2: MNHEY and SVGAGI. This CDR3 spans 15 amino acids. In DNA, the CDR3 is TGTGCCAGCAGTTATAGCGGGGAAGCTCAAGAGACCCAGTACTTC. Translated, it gives CASSYSGEAQETQYF.

The V call is TRBV6-5, the J call TRBJ2-7; 7 bases are shared with TRBD2. Germline lookup yields CDR1 MNHEY and CDR2 SVGAGI. J was trimmed by 1 base and V by 6 bases; bases with no gene match: 9. This CDR3 comprises 15 residues. For the CDR3, the DNA is TGTGCCAGCAGGAGGGGTCAGGGAGGGTCCTACGAGCAGTACGTC. Protein product: CASRRGQGGSYEQYV.